Below, 22 T cell receptor beta chains from the same sample are listed, as sequenced in a study of identical twins. One entry per CDR3 protein results from TCRdb running MiXCR on the 5' RACE reads. The sample gives 300,000 to 350,000 distinct CDR3 sequences, 10% to 15% of which show up once; more than 6% is in the top ten. These data were also filed under a second study, of yellow fever vaccine responses in identical twins.

What was sequenced was CD8+ T cells sorted from blood. The origin of the receptors is a woman aged 18-29 years in good health.

The chain links TRBV12-3 or TRBV12-4 to TRBJ2-2; D is unresolved. The CDR3 totals 15 residues. Trimming stripped 6 bases from V and 0 bases from J, with 11 bases between. CDR3 DNA: TGTGCCAGCAGCCTACTGACGGCGAACACCGGGGAGCTGTTTTTT. It translates to CASSLLTANTGELFF.

This clonotype turned up a few times. The chain combines TRBV29-1 with TRBJ2-1; D not resolved. Germline CDR1 SQVTM, CDR2 ANQGSEA. This CDR3 is 13 amino acids long. V lost 2 bases to trimming and J lost 5 bases, with 10 bases between them. The CDR3 bases are TGCAGCGTTGAACTCCTACTTCACAATGAGCAGTTCTTC. This codes for CSVELLLHNEQFF.

The chain has TRBV24-1 and TRBJ2-1; no clear D. This CDR3 has 16 amino acids. V was cut by 3 bases and J by 3 bases, with 14 bases left in between. From germline, CDR1 is KGHDR and CDR2 SFDVKD. CDR3 amino acids: CATSDRAAPLYNEQFF. The CDR3 DNA follows: TGTGCCACCAGTGATCGGGCGGCCCCGCTCTACAATGAGCAGTTCTTC.

The chain is built from TRBV29-1 and TRBJ2-7, with 11 bases aligning to TRBD2. Germline V gene data show CDR1 as SQVTM and CDR2 as ANQGSEA. The CDR3 has 14 amino acids. The V segment lost 4 bases and the J segment 1 base; nucleotides outside the gene matches: 3. The CDR3 region is CSVGGLAESYEQYV. CDR3 coding DNA: TGCAGCGTTGGGGGACTAGCGGAGTCCTACGAGCAGTACGTC.

This clonotype was picked up a small number of times. The J gene is TRBJ2-7, the V gene TRBV5-6; possibly TRBD1 for D (5 bases). V lost 4 bases, J lost 3 bases, and 14 bases lay in between. The germline gives CDR1 SGHDT, CDR2 YYEEEE. The CDR3 is 14 residues long. This CDR3 reads CASSGTAGLYEQYV. The CDR3 DNA sequence: TGTGCCAGCAGCGGTACTGCAGGGCTCTACGAGCAGTACGTC.

This clonotype has only one observation. J is TRBJ2-2 and V is TRBV10-3; D is uncertain. The germline gives CDR1 ENHRY, CDR2 SYGVKD. Between the trimmed V and J ends, which lost 0 bases and 2 bases, there was a span of 13 bases. This CDR3 has 17 amino acids. DNA for the CDR3: TGTGCCATCAGTGAGTCGAGATATGCATCCAACACCGGGGAGCTGTTTTTT. This translates into CAISESRYASNTGELFF.

The chain carries TRBV27 and TRBJ2-2; D gene unclear. Trimming left V 1 base short and J 9 bases short, with 9 bases between. This CDR3 is 13 amino acids long. CDR1 is MNHEY and CDR2 is SMNVEV in the germline V gene (reference sequence). CDR3 nucleotide sequence: TGTGCCAGCAGTTTATTAGGGCTCCGGGAGCTGTTTTTT. Its translation: CASSLLGLRELFF.

The chain combines TRBV29-1 with TRBJ2-7; D is possibly TRBD2 (6 bases). In germline, CDR1 is SQVTM, CDR2 ANQGSEA. V shed 2 bases and J shed 4 bases, with 15 bases lying between them. This CDR3 has 14 amino acids. DNA for the CDR3: TGCAGCGTTGAATATACGGAGGCGGGGTACGAGCAGTACTTC. This translates into CSVEYTEAGYEQYF.

This clonotype was found a few times. The chain combines TRBV12-3 or TRBV12-4 with TRBJ2-5, with D maybe TRBD1 (6 bases). Trimming removed 2 bases at V and 1 base at J, with 11 bases between. CDR3 length equals 15 residues. The CDR3 coding sequence is TGTGCCAGCAGTTTATTTACAGGGTTCCAAGAGACCCAGTACTTC. This codes for CASSLFTGFQETQYF.

CDR3 sequence reads: CASSFGGSDEQYF. CDR3 in DNA: TGTGCCAGCAGTTTCGGTGGGTCGGACGAGCAGTACTTC. The gene calls are TRBV28 and TRBJ2-7; D not resolved. The germline V gene has CDR1 MDHEN and CDR2 SYDVKM. CDR3 length: 13 residues. V dropped 3 bases and J dropped 5 bases, with 11 bases sitting between them.

This clonotype was recorded a few times. The rearrangement joins TRBV29-1 to TRBJ2-1, with 11 bases lining up with TRBD2. This CDR3 contains 15 residues. Trimming took 6 bases from V and 8 from J; bases not matched to a gene: 12. The germline V gene encodes CDR1 SQVTM and CDR2 ANQGSEA. The CDR3 nucleotides read TGCAGCGTGCCCCCACTAGCGGGGGAAGAAGATGAGCAGTTCTTC. Translating it yields CSVPPLAGEEDEQFF.

Ten or more counts support this clonotype. The rearrangement uses TRBV7-9 and TRBJ2-1; 8 bases match TRBD2. Germline V CDR1 and CDR2: SEHNR, FQNEAQ (reference sequence). Trimming removed 2 bases from V and 8 bases from J; junction bases left unmatched: 8. CDR3 length equals 15 residues. CDR3 sequence reads: CASSLWSSGFDEQFF. The CDR3 DNA sequence: TGTGCCAGCAGCTTATGGTCTAGCGGGTTCGATGAGCAGTTCTTC.

The chain is built from TRBV20-1 and TRBJ2-1, with 8 bases that match TRBD2. The junction had 8 bases not matched to a gene; V was cut back by 4 bases and J by 3 bases. Looked up from germline, CDR1 is DFQATT and CDR2 is SNEGSKA (reference sequence). The length of the CDR3 is 15 residues. The DNA for the CDR3 is TGCAGTGCTACCCTGGGTCTAGCGGGCTACAATGAGCAGTTCTTC. Encoded protein: CSATLGLAGYNEQFF.

This chain uses TRBV5-1 with TRBJ2-5; D not resolved. Germline lookup yields CDR1 SGHRS and CDR2 YFSETQ. Between the trimmed V and J ends, which lost 0 bases and 2 bases, there was a span of 14 bases. The CDR3 length is 16 residues. CDR3 loop: CASSLEPILLQETQYF. The CDR3 DNA follows: TGCGCCAGCAGCTTGGAACCGATACTACTGCAAGAGACCCAGTACTTC.

The chain combines TRBV25-1 with TRBJ2-5; 10 bases match TRBD2. From germline, CDR1 is MGHDK and CDR2 SYGVNS. J was trimmed by 10 bases and V by 4 bases; bases with no gene match: 9. The CDR3 covers 14 residues. The CDR3 DNA reads TGTGCCAGCAGTGCCCGACTAGCGGGTGTAGACCAGTACTTC. It is translated as CASSARLAGVDQYF. The whole variable domain, filled in from reference TRBV25-1 and TRBJ2-5, reads EADIYQTPRYLVIGTGKKITLECSQTMGHDKMYWYQQDPGMELHLIHYSYGVNSTEKGDLSSESTVSRIRTEHFPLTLESARPSHTSQYLCASSARLAGVDQYFGPGTRLLVL.

This clonotype was picked up many times. The rearrangement links TRBV4-1 to TRBJ1-3, with D hard to call. V was shortened by 1 base and J by 0 bases, with 4 bases between the two germline ends. CDR1 and CDR2 (germline): MGHRA, YSYEKL. This CDR3 contains 14 residues. DNA of the CDR3: TGCGCCAGCAGCCAAGTACACTCTGGAAACACCATATATTTT. It encodes CASSQVHSGNTIYF.

This chain connects TRBV12-3 or TRBV12-4 to TRBJ2-1, with D perhaps matching TRBD2 (6 bases). This CDR3 comprises 13 residues. Deletions cut 8 bases from V and 5 bases from J, with 13 bases between. The CDR3 region has the DNA TGTGCCAGCGCCCTTCCGGGGGACAATGAGCAGTTCTTC. This codes for CASALPGDNEQFF.

J is TRBJ2-3 and V is TRBV6-5; TRBD2 is a possible D gene (7 bases). The CDR3 runs 15 residues. The germline V and J ends were trimmed by 0 bases and 6 bases, with 13 bases remaining between them. CDR1 and CDR2 (germline): MNHEY, SVGAGI. This CDR3 is CASSYSTGGGDTQYF. CDR3 DNA: TGTGCCAGCAGTTACTCAACGGGGGGCGGGGATACGCAGTATTTT.

This clonotype was counted a few times. The chain employs TRBV3-1 and TRBJ1-2; no definite D call. Looked up from germline, CDR1 is LGHDT and CDR2 is YNNKEL (reference sequence). Deletions cut 0 bases from V and 4 bases from J, with 12 bases between. The CDR3 contains 15 residues. In nucleotides, the CDR3 is TGTGCCAGCAGCCAAGATACCGGGAGTGGCTATGGCTACACCTTC. Translated: CASSQDTGSGYGYTF.

This clonotype has only a few counts. The V call is TRBV5-5, the J call TRBJ2-1, with D uncertain. CDR3 length equals 14 residues. The germline CDR1 and CDR2 sequences are SGHKS and YYEKEE (reference sequence). Deletions cut 1 base from V and 2 bases from J, with 7 bases between. The chain's CDR3 is CASSLLPAYNEQFF. The CDR3 bases are TGTGCCAGCAGCTTGTTGCCGGCCTACAATGAGCAGTTCTTC.

This chain joins TRBV5-5 and TRBJ2-7; D might be TRBD2 (6 bases). The V gene's germline CDR1 is SGHKS and CDR2 YYEKEE (reference sequence). The ends were cut back, 4 bases at V and 2 bases at J, with 19 bases in the middle. The CDR3 spans 16 residues. CDR3 residues: CASSLWRAGAAYEQYF. The DNA of the CDR3 is TGTGCCAGCAGCCTGTGGAGGGCCGGGGCGGCCTACGAGCAGTACTTC. Together with reference TRBV5-5 and TRBJ2-7, the CDR3 gives the full variable domain: DAGVTQSPTHLIKTRGQQVTLRCSPISGHKSVSWYQQVLGQGPQFIFQYYEKEERGRGNFPDRFSARQFPNYSSELNVNALLLGDSALYLCASSLWRAGAAYEQYFGPGTRLTVT.

This clonotype was seen once. The chain has TRBV28 and TRBJ2-7, with TRBD1 matching 9 bases. With 7 bases clipped from V and 0 bases from J, the junction kept 7 bases outside the gene matches. CDR3 size: 15 residues. CDR1 and CDR2 from the germline V gene are MDHEN and SYDVKM. The CDR3: CASTPGQGPSYEQYF. CDR3 in DNA: TGTGCCAGCACCCCGGGACAGGGACCCTCCTACGAGCAGTACTTC.